This T cell receptor beta chain was obtained from a study of T cells in Graves' hyperthyroidism and ophthalmopathy. Amplified TCR beta CDR3 regions derived from RNA transcripts. The primer set for the first-round RT-PCR of the TCR CDR3 was HTBI. TCRdb ran MiXCR on the multiplex PCR reads and lists one entry per CDR3 protein. Seen here are approximately 530,000 distinct CDR3 sequences, less than 20% observed once, and the top ten hold roughly 44%. Findings and caveats of the study: Most expanded thyroid clonotypes above 0.001 also appeared in blood.

Diagnoses used clinical symptoms, serum thyroxine and TRAb, thyroid ultrasound and orbital computed tomography. PBMCs stemmed from 10 ml fresh peripheral blood. The CDR3 runs to 15 residues. Germline lookup yields CDR1 SGDLS and CDR2 YYNGEE. The trim removed 4 bases at V and 4 bases at J, leaving 9 bases unmatched. To note about this clonotype: Its antigen is not known.

The rearrangement links TRBV9 to TRBJ2-7, with 9 bases lining up with TRBD1. The TCR sequence derives from a man aged 35-49 years with Graves' ophthalmopathy. The sample consisted of blood. The CDR3 nucleotides are TGTGCCAGCAGCCTGGGGACGGGACAGGGTTACGAGCAGTACTTC. It is translated as CASSLGTGQGYEQYF.